This T cell receptor beta chain was sequenced in a study of beta chain features in type 1 diabetes (dated by TCRdb to 2016 to 2019). For the wider study: No differences in mean age, gender distribution, total cell number or subset yield were found between patients and healthy donors. A total of 85 million to 140 million sorted cells were examined across all samples, and a strong correlation was observed between cell number per subset and RNA yield. The study compared the TCRB repertoires of sorted circulating CD4+ T cell subsets in recently diagnosed type 1 diabetes patients with those in matched healthy donors. Naive and central memory subsets were obtained from all 30 or so donors, but regulatory and stem cell-like memory subsets were isolated from only 8 patients and 8 healthy donors.

From each donor, a single peripheral blood sample of about 100 mL on average was drawn into heparinised tubes. A BD FACSAria II and a panel including CD45RO, CCR7, CD25, CD127, CD95 and CD27 were used to sort naive, central memory, regulatory and stem cell-like memory CD4+ T cells. Purity was above 98% for every sorted population. Right away, PBMCs were isolated by Lymphoprep density gradient centrifugation and were stained directly, with no culture step. So that batch effects would be minimized, each experiment stained and sorted samples in pairs, pairing one healthy donor with one patient. This clone showed up many times. No antigen is known for it. Per-base qualities were not stored, and no clone one base away is much larger. The full study reports these points: HLA sub-analyses involved small numbers of individuals, so any influence of HLA type on TCRB rearrangement remained unresolved. Because cDNA was sequenced instead of genomic DNA, activated cells with high expression could be over-represented, although the groups did not differ in activation or CD3 levels. Patients with type 1 diabetes made fewer insertions and deleted more nucleotides at VDJ recombination sites, implying thymic rearrangement abnormalities. Naive, central memory and regulatory TCRB repertoires appeared to be more alike among patients than among healthy donors. PCR may preferentially amplify shorter templates, but because patient and control samples were amplified and corrected together, any resulting skew would affect both groups equally. A moderate but significant shortening of TCRB CDR3 length was observed in type 1 diabetes patients in all four CD4+ subsets.

Trimming accounts for 8 bases at V and 6 bases at J, while the number of junction bases matched to no gene is 6. The germline V gene yields MGHDK for CDR1 and SYGVNS for CDR2. From cysteine to phenylalanine, the CDR3 is 12 amino acids long. Only the CDR3 DNA is retained, 36 bases long and in frame from the first base. All of the isolated RNA was reverse transcribed with the High Capacity cDNA Reverse Transcription Kit, so expressed TCRB transcripts were sequenced. Naive, central memory and regulatory T cell samples underwent deep immunoSEQ sequencing, averaging roughly 3.4 million total reads per sample. Sorted cells were lysed in RLT buffer, and RNA was extracted using DNase-treated RNeasy Micro or Mini kits according to cell number. To prevent cross-contamination, every cell subset was processed on its own, while patient and healthy donor samples were processed together. The immunoSEQ multiplex PCR was used to amplify TCRB sequences from cDNA, yielding 87-bp fragments that span the CDR3 region. Sequencing of the amplicons was done on the Illumina HiSeq platform. The study's processing was this. PCR bias was corrected computationally using synthetic template baselines, and reads within Hamming distance 2 were collapsed, with unmergeable singletons discarded. By aligning reads against IMGT, V, D and J genes, CDR3 length, and insertions or deletions at six rearrangement sites were assigned. Within each subset, clonotype counts were normalized to sorted cell number, after which true diversity and Gini coefficients were computed with the tcR R package. The overlap coefficient, calculated on TCRB nucleotide sequences, was used to measure repertoire sharing. TCRdb took this table from immuneACCESS and kept in-frame rearrangements with V and J called. Such tables lack part of the clones; where checked against another copy, unresolved V genes explain under half of the gap, and the rest is unexplained. V, J and clone size are taken as reported in that table, and D and trimming were inferred from the DNA itself. In all, the sample holds about 170,000 clones, and 7% to 9% of those were seen once. Of the sample, under 0.6% is held by the ten largest clones.

The TCR originated in a young man with type 1 diabetes. The chain uses TRBV25-1 and TRBJ1-2, with 7 junctional bases fitting TRBD1. Sequenced: central memory CD4+ T cells from blood. The CDR3 corresponds to CASFKGANGYTF. DNA sequence: TGTGCCAGCTTTAAGGGGGCAAATGGCTACACCTTC.